This T cell receptor (beta chain) was recovered during a study of neurological immune-mediated disorders. The CDR3 consists of 18 residues. Germline values: CDR1 SGHRS, CDR2 YFSETQ. The cDNA was synthesized by means of template-switch 5'RACE, which was carried out with 10-nucleotide random UMIs. In TCRdb, the 5' RACE reads were re-called with MiXCR into one record per CDR3 protein. Of more than 50,000 distinct CDR3 sequences in the sample, roughly 5% are singletons; the top ten hold about 2.6%. Overall study findings and caveats: None of the features examined (clinical or MRI) was associated with the multiple sclerosis repertoire cluster. Whereas HTLV-1-associated myelopathy showed the most TCR clonal expansion, multiple sclerosis showed the least, with levels below those of healthy controls.

For this clonotype: Its antigen is not known. The germline gene is not matched at one end of the junction; a read error may be the cause.

This sequence was found in a woman aged 30 to 39 with multiple sclerosis. Source material: PBMCs. The chain links TRBV5-1 to TRBJ1-1; 10 nucleotides align to TRBD1. The CDR3 DNA follows: TGCGCCAGCAGTTTGGTTGGGACAGGGGACCTCATGAACACTGAAGCTTTCTTT. This codes for CASSLVGTGDLMNTEAFF.